This TCR beta chain came from a study of CD8+ T cells in alopecia areata. Study-wide results and caveats: Scalp samples also yield sequences from resident alphabeta T cells of normal skin. Across lesional scalp, and particularly alopecia totalis/universalis, clonality surpassed that of normal scalp.

Extraction and reverse transcription of RNA yielded cDNA as the sequencing template. Method: immunoSEQ multiplex PCR; TCRdb's copy keeps in-frame clones and lacks some. The sample includes 130,000 to 150,000 clones, less than 65% of them seen just once. This clone came up once. Its cognate antigen is unknown. The researchers isolated CD4+ and CD8+ T cells from PBMCs by sorting. The TCR was taken from a human donor in good health. Sequencing was performed on CD8+ T cells sorted from blood.

For the CDR3, the DNA is TGTGCCAGCAGCGTACACAGCGGGAGGTTGGATGAGCAGTTCTTC. Protein: CASSVHSGRLDEQFF. The chain is built from TRBV9 and TRBJ2-1, with TRBD2 matching 9 bases. Looked up from germline, CDR1 is SGDLS and CDR2 is YYNGEE. The CDR3 consists of 15 residues. V gave up 1 base and J gave up 8 bases; unmatched junction bases: 7.